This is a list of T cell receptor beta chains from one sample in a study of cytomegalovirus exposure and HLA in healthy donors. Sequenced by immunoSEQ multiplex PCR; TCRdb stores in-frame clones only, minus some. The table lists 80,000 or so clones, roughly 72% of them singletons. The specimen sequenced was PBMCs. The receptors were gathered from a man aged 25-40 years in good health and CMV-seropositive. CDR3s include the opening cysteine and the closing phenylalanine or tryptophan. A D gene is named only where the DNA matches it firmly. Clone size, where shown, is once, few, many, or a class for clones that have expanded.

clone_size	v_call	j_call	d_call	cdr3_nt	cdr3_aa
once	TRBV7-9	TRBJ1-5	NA	TGTGCCAGCAGCTCCCCTTCTGGAGGTAGCAATCAGCCCCAGCATTTT	CASSSPSGGSNQPQHF
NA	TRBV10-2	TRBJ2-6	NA	TGCGCCAGCAGACTCGTCGCCCATGACAGAGGAGGGGCCAACGTCCTGACTTTC	CASRLVAHDRGGANVLTF
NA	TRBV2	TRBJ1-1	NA	TGTGCCAGCAGTCCCCCTTCCGGGACACCTGAAGCTTTCTTT	CASSPPSGTPEAFF
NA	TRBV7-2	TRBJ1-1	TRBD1	TGTGCCAGCAGCTTAGGGCAGGGGGTAATGAACACTGAAGCTTTCTTT	CASSLGQGVMNTEAFF
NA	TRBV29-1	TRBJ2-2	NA	TGCAGCGTTGAAGAGTTCGCAGCGAACACCGGGGAGCTGTTTTTT	CSVEEFAANTGELFF
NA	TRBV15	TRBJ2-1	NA	TGTGCCACCAGCAGTAACAGGTTAGACAATGAGCAGTTCTTC	CATSSNRLDNEQFF
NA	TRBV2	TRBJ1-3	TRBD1	TGTGCCAGCAGTGATTGGGACAGGAGCTCTGGAAACACCATATATTTT	CASSDWDRSSGNTIYF
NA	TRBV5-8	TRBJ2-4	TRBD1	TGTGCCAGCAGCTCGGACAGGCTGGAGTACTTC	CASSSDRLEYF
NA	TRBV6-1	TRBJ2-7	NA	TGTGCCAGCAGTGACAGGGGAGGGTTCGGCGAGCAGTACTTC	CASSDRGGFGEQYF
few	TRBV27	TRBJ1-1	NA	TGTGCCAGCGGGGGGGCTCTGAACACTGAAGCTTTCTTT	CASGGALNTEAFF
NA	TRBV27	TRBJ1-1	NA	TGTGCCAGCAGGACAGCTTACATGAACACTGAAGCTTTCTTT	CASRTAYMNTEAFF
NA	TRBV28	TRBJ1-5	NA	TGTGCCAGCAGTAAACTCAGCCCCGCGGCGCCCCAGCATTTT	CASSKLSPAAPQHF
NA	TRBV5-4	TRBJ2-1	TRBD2	TGTGCCAGCAGCGCCGGACTAGATTTCTACAATGAGCAGTTCTTC	CASSAGLDFYNEQFF
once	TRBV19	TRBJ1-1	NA	TGTGCCAGTAGTATAGTGGAGGAGTCCATTGAAGCTTTCTTT	CASSIVEESIEAFF
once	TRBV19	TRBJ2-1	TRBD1	TGTGCCAGTAGTAGAGAGGGGGCGCGTTACAATGAGCAGTTCTTC	CASSREGARYNEQFF
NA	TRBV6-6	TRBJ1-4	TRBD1	TGTGCCAGCAGCACTCCAAGGGGACAGAGAAATGAAAAACTGTTTTTT	CASSTPRGQRNEKLFF
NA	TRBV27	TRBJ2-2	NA	TGTGCCAGCGCGGGGTCCCCGAGGGACTCCGATGACACCGGGGAGCTGTTTTTT	CASAGSPRDSDDTGELFF
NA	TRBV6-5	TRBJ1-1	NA	TGTGCCAGTGGGTGGCGGGGGGAGGTGGGTGAAGCTTTCTTT	CASGWRGEVGEAFF
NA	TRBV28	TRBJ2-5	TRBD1	TGTGCCAGCAGTTTACAGGGGGCCAGAGGGGAGACCCAGTACTTC	CASSLQGARGETQYF
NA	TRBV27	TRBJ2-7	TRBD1	TGTGCCAGCAGTTATAGGGACAGGGAGGGTCGCGAGCAGTACTTC	CASSYRDREGREQYF
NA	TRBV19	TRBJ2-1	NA	TGTGCCAGTAGTGTCCAGACAGGCCCACAGTTCTTC	CASSVQTGPQFF
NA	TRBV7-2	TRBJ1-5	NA	TGTGCCAGCAGCCCCCCGGGTCCCAATCAGCCCCAGCATTTT	CASSPPGPNQPQHF
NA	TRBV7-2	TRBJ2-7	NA	TGTGCCAGCAGCTTAGTTGAGGGCACGTACGAGCAGTACTTC	CASSLVEGTYEQYF
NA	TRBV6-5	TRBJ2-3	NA	TGTGCCAGCAGTTACTCCTGGGGCACGACAGATACGCAGTATTTT	CASSYSWGTTDTQYF
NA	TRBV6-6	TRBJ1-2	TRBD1	TGTGCCAGCAGGGGAACAGGGGACTATGGCTACACCTTC	CASRGTGDYGYTF
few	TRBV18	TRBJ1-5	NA	TGTGCCAGCTCCCCGACAGGCAATCAGCCCCAGCATTTT	CASSPTGNQPQHF
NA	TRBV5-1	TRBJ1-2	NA	TGCGCCAGCAGCTTAACAGGACAGCCGGGTGGCTACACCTTC	CASSLTGQPGGYTF
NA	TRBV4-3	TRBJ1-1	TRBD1	TGCGCCAGCAGCCAGGACAGGGGCACTGAAGCTTTCTTT	CASSQDRGTEAFF
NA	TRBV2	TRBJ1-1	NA	TGTGCCAGCAGTTACAGCCACTTGAACACTGAAGCTTTCTTT	CASSYSHLNTEAFF
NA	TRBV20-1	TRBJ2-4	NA	TGCAGTGCTAGGGCCCAAAACATTCAGTACTTC	CSARAQNIQYF
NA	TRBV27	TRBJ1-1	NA	TGTGCCAGCAGTTTCCGGGGGGCGCAGACTGAAGCTTTCTTT	CASSFRGAQTEAFF
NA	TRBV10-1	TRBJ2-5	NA	TGCGCCAGCAGTGAGTCGGGGGAGGAGCCCCAAGAGACCCAGTACTTC	CASSESGEEPQETQYF